These 12 T cell receptor beta chains were all obtained from the same sample, sequenced in a study of vaccination and CD4 T cells after COVID-19. Treatment of the sample: roughly 10-day PBMC culture with coronavirus spike peptide pools or control peptides (ViraFEST assay). These receptors lack a known antigen. With the Oncomine TCR Beta short-read assay, DNA from cultured CD4+ T cells was sequenced. One entry per CDR3 protein results from TCRdb running MiXCR on the PCR reads. The data contain approximately 9,000 distinct CDR3 sequences, 60% to 70% of them singletons. The sequenced sample was CD4+ T cells from blood, cultured in vitro. These receptor sequences come from a human donor who had recovered from COVID-19.

The rearrangement uses TRBV12-5 and TRBJ2-3, with D unclear. V lost 2 bases to trimming and J lost 3 bases, with 3 bases between them. CDR3 length: 12 amino acids. CDR1 is LGHNT, CDR2 FRNRAP, per germline. CDR3 bases: TGTGCTAGTGGTTTGTCGACAGATACGCAGTATTTT. Encoded protein: CASGLSTDTQYF.

There are a few counts of this clonotype. The chain uses TRBV20-1 and TRBJ1-1; 8 nucleotides match TRBD1. This CDR3 contains 12 residues. CDR1 is DFQATT, CDR2 SNEGSKA, per germline (reference sequence). J lost 7 bases, V lost 7 bases, and 8 bases had no gene match. CDR3 nucleotide sequence: TGCAGTGGTGCCGGGGGACAGGTTGAAGCTTTCTTT. Its translation: CSGAGGQVEAFF.

This chain links TRBV24-1 with TRBJ2-3; TRBD1 is a possible D gene (5 bases). Deletions cut 12 bases from V and 0 bases from J, with 12 bases between. Germline lookup yields CDR1 KGHDR and CDR2 SFDVKD. This CDR3 is 13 amino acids long. CDR3 nucleotides: TGTGCCGCCGAGGACATGAGCACAGATACGCAGTATTTT. Translated: CAAEDMSTDTQYF.

The chain's CDR3 is CAWSPYNEQFF. The CDR3 bases are TGTGCCTGGAGTCCCTACAATGAGCAGTTCTTC. The chain has TRBV30 and TRBJ2-1; D unresolved. CDR1 and CDR2 (germline): GTSNPN, SVGIG (reference sequence). The CDR3 is 11 amino acids. Trimming removed 2 bases from V and 2 bases from J, with 1 base in between.

This clonotype was observed a few times. This chain links TRBV1 with TRBJ1-1; TRBD1 is the table's D call and was not checked against the DNA. TRBV1 is marked as a pseudogene. The CDR3 is made up of 14 amino acids. CDR3 residues: CTSSPDRADTEAFF. The CDR3 coding sequence is TGCACCAGCAGCCCGGACCGGGCCGACACTGAAGCTTTCTTT.

V and J are TRBV2 and TRBJ2-1; weak D call: TRBD2 (6 bases). CDR3 length: 15 residues. Trimming removed 4 bases at V and 9 bases at J, with 19 bases between. Per germline, CDR1 SNHLY and CDR2 FYNNEI. CDR3 in DNA: TGTGCCAGCAGTGCCGGGAACGCCCTGGGAGGTGAGCAGTTCTTC. The encoded protein is CASSAGNALGGEQFF.

The table lists this clonotype with a count of one. The gene calls are TRBV6-4 and TRBJ2-1; the D is unclear. The CDR3 is 16 amino acids. CDR1 is MRHNA and CDR2 is SNTAGT in the germline V gene. Trimming shortened V by 0 bases and J by 1 base, and 10 bases separated the two germline ends. The CDR3 DNA is TGTGCCAGCAGTGACTCGGGGAAAGGTTCCTACAATGAGCAGTTCTTC. Translating it yields CASSDSGKGSYNEQFF.

The chain is built from TRBV12-3 or TRBV12-4 and TRBJ1-2, with 7 positions matching TRBD1. J was trimmed by 7 bases and V by 6 bases; bases with no gene match: 8. The CDR3 is made up of 13 amino acids. The CDR3 DNA is TGTGCCAGCAGGCCCCAGGGGGGGAGTGGCTACACCTTC. Protein sequence: CASRPQGGSGYTF.

This clonotype was seen only a few times. V gene TRBV6-1 combines with J gene TRBJ1-5; D is possibly TRBD1 (6 bases). V lost 7 bases, J lost 11 bases, and 21 bases lay in between. This CDR3 is built from 14 residues. CDR1 and CDR2 (germline): MNHNS, SASEGT. CDR3 DNA: TGTGCCAGCAACGAAGGGGGTTCCTTTATATCCCAGCATTTT. It encodes CASNEGGSFISQHF.

This clonotype has only a few counts. The rearrangement uses TRBV25-1 and TRBJ1-2; D might be TRBD1 (6 bases). This CDR3 is built from 13 residues. Germline V lookup: CDR1 MGHDK, CDR2 SYGVNS. Between the trimmed V and J ends, which lost 1 base and 5 bases, there was a span of 8 bases. The DNA of the CDR3 is TGTGCCAGCAGTGAATCAGGACAGTATGGCTACACCTTC. Translating gives CASSESGQYGYTF.

The chain uses TRBV19 and TRBJ2-3; 7 nucleotides align to TRBD1. The trim removed 5 bases at V and 0 bases at J, leaving 5 bases unmatched. The CDR3 has 15 amino acids. Germline assignment: CDR1 LNHDA and CDR2 SQIVND (reference sequence). CDR3 DNA: TGTGCCAGTAGTCCCAGGGACAGTAGCACAGATACGCAGTATTTT. It codes for CASSPRDSSTDTQYF.

J is TRBJ2-2 and V is TRBV6-5; D is perhaps TRBD1 (5 bases). In germline, CDR1 is MNHEY, CDR2 SVGAGI. The CDR3 is 16 residues long. V shed 4 bases and J shed 0 bases, with 12 bases lying between them. The CDR3 bases are TGTGCCAGCAGTTTAGGGGTAAACGCGAACACCGGGGAGCTGTTTTTT. Encoded protein: CASSLGVNANTGELFF.